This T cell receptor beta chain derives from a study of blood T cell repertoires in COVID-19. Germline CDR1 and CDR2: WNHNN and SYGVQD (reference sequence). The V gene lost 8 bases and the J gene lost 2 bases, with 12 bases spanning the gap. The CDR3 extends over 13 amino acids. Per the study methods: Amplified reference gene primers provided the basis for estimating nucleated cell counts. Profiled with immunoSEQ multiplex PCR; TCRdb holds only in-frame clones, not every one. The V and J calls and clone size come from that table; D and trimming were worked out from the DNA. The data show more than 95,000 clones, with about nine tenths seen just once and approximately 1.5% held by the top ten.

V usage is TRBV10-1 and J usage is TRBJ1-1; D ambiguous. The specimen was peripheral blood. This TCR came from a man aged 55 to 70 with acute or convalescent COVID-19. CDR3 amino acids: CASVGTGNTEAFF. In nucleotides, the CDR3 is TGCGCCAGCGTTGGAACGGGAAACACTGAAGCTTTCTTT.